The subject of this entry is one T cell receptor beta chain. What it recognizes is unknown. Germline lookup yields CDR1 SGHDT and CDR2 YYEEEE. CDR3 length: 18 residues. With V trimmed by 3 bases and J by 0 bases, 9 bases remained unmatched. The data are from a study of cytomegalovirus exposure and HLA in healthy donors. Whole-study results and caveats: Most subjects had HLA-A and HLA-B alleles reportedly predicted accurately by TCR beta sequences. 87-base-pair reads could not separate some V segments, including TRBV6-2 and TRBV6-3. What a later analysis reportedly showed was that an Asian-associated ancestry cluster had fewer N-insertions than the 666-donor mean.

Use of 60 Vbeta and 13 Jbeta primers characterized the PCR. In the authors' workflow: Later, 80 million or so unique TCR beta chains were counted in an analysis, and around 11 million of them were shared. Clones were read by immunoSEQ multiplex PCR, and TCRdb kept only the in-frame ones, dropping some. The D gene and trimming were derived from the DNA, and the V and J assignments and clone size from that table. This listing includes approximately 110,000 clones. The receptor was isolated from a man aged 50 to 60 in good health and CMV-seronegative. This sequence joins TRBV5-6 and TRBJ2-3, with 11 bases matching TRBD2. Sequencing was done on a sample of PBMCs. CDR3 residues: CASSSVAGTSGSTDTQYF. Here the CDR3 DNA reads TGTGCCAGCAGCTCCGTAGCCGGGACTAGCGGAAGCACAGATACGCAGTATTTT.